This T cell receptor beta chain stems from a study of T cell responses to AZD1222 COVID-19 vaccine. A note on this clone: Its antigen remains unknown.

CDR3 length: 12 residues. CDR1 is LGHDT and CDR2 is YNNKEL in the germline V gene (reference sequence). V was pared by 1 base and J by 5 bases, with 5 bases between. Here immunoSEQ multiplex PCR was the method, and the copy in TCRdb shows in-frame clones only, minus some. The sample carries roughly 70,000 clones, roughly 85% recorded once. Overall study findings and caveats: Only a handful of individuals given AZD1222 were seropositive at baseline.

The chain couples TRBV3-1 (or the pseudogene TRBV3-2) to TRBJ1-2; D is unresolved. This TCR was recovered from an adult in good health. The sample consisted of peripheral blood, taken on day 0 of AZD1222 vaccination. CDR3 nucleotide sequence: TGTGCCAGCAGCCAAGTTAATTATGGCTACACCTTC. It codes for CASSQVNYGYTF.